This entry lists 21 T cell receptor beta chains sequenced from one sample in a study of siplizumab effects on memory and regulatory T cells. Data came from immunoSEQ multiplex PCR; TCRdb stores just in-frame clones and leaves some out. The sample consists of about 87,000 clones, over 80% of them appearing once. The material sequenced was CD4+ T cells sorted from blood. These receptors were obtained from a human donor in good health.

This chain joins TRBV7-2 and TRBJ2-3, with D unclear. Germline-derived CDR1 and CDR2 are SGHTA and FQGNSA. The CDR3 sequence is 17 residues long. V lost 4 bases and J 5 bases, leaving 22 bases between the germline ends. The CDR3 nucleotides read TGTGCCAGCAGCTCGCCAAAATCTCAGGTCTTAGGAGATACGCAGTATTTT. Its translation is CASSSPKSQVLGDTQYF.

The chain carries TRBV15 and TRBJ1-2, with TRBD1 as a possible D gene (6 bases). The CDR3 runs to 14 residues. Trimming pared 5 bases from V and 4 bases from J, leaving 14 bases between. CDR1 and CDR2 from the germline V gene are LNHNV and YYDKDF (reference sequence). The CDR3 DNA is TGTGCCACCAGCGGTGGGACAATGGCCTATGGCTACACCTTC. Amino acid sequence: CATSGGTMAYGYTF. The full variable domain, rest sourced from reference TRBV15 and TRBJ1-2, is DAMVIQNPRYQVTQFGKPVTLSCSQTLNHNVMYWYQQKSSQAPKLLFHYYDKDFNNEADTPDNFQSRRPNTSFCFLDIRSPGLGDTAMYLCATSGGTMAYGYTFGSGTRLTVV.

This chain connects TRBV5-1 to TRBJ2-1, with 9 positions matching TRBD1. With V trimmed by 1 base and J by 5 bases, 13 bases remained unmatched. The CDR3 covers 18 residues. Germline-derived CDR1 and CDR2 are SGHRS and YFSETQ. The CDR3 DNA is TGCGCCAGCAGCTTGATGCTGGACAGGGGACCCTTCCACAATGAGCAGTTCTTC. It encodes CASSLMLDRGPFHNEQFF.

The V and J genes are TRBV5-6 and TRBJ1-1; TRBD1 matches 12 bases. Losses at the gene ends were 1 base for V and 5 bases for J; bases not matched to a gene: 6. The CDR3 length is 16 residues. Germline V CDR1 and CDR2: SGHDT, YYEEEE. CDR3 sequence: CASSLFGTGGRTEAFF. The CDR3 coding sequence is TGTGCCAGCAGCTTGTTCGGGACAGGGGGCCGAACTGAAGCTTTCTTT.

The V gene is TRBV29-1, the J gene TRBJ2-3; 10 nucleotides match TRBD1. The CDR3 consists of 9 residues. Germline V gene data show CDR1 as SQVTM and CDR2 as ANQGSEA. The CDR3, as DNA: TGCTACGGGACAGGGGTTCAGTATTTT. This translates into CYGTGVQYF.

V is TRBV7-9 and J is TRBJ2-7; D call uncertain. Germline CDR1 is SEHNR and CDR2 is FQNEAQ (reference sequence). Trimming left V 5 bases short and J 1 base short, with 6 bases between. The CDR3 sequence is 12 residues long. As DNA, the CDR3 is TGTGCCAGCAGCCCTATATCCTACGAGCAGTACTTC. Translating gives CASSPISYEQYF.

V gene TRBV18 combines with J gene TRBJ2-3; D gene unclear. The CDR3 runs to 14 residues. Germline-derived CDR1 and CDR2 are KGHSH and LQKENI. The V end lost 3 bases, the J end lost 3 bases, and 10 bases lay between the germline ends. The CDR3 is CASSPSRRTDTQYF. CDR3 DNA sequence: TGTGCCAGCTCACCGAGTAGAAGGACAGATACGCAGTATTTT.

The chain recombines TRBV6-5 with TRBJ1-2, with D unresolved. Germline values: CDR1 MNHEY, CDR2 SVGAGI. This CDR3 comprises 15 residues. V lost 4 bases and J lost 4, with 16 bases in between. The CDR3 region has the DNA TGTGCCAGCAGTTTCGATTTTTCGCGAATCTATGGCTACACCTTC. Translation: CASSFDFSRIYGYTF.

The V call is TRBV29-1, the J call TRBJ2-1; D uncertain. V lost 1 base to trimming and J lost 9 bases, with 7 bases between them. Germline V CDR1 and CDR2: SQVTM, ANQGSEA. The CDR3 extends over 11 amino acids. The CDR3 is CSVEVHTEQFF. The CDR3, as DNA: TGCAGCGTTGAAGTTCATACTGAGCAGTTCTTC.

This chain joins TRBV6-6 and TRBJ1-2; D not resolved. With 6 bases removed from V and 1 base from J, the gap between germline ends came to 12 bases. CDR3 length: 14 amino acids. Germline V gives CDR1 MNHNY, CDR2 SVGAGI (reference sequence). The CDR3 spells CASSPGGLNYGYTF. CDR3 DNA: TGTGCCAGCAGCCCGGGAGGACTTAACTATGGCTACACCTTC.

The chain recombines TRBV7-9 with TRBJ2-1; D possibly corresponds to TRBD1 (5 bases). Germline loops: CDR1 SEHNR, CDR2 FQNEAQ (reference sequence). V was clipped by 5 bases and J by 9 bases, with 14 bases between them. The CDR3 sequence is 13 residues long. CDR3: CASSHNQGTEQFF. The CDR3 bases are TGTGCCAGCAGCCACAACCAGGGAACTGAGCAGTTCTTC.

This chain connects TRBV2 to TRBJ2-7; 8 bases align to TRBD1. The germline gives CDR1 SNHLY, CDR2 FYNNEI. The CDR3 has 14 amino acids. Unmatched junction bases numbered 5, after V lost 6 bases and J lost 1 base. The CDR3 DNA is TGTGCCAGCAGCGGACAGGGAAGTTCCTACGAGCAGTACTTC. Translating it yields CASSGQGSSYEQYF.

The chain uses TRBV6-1 and TRBJ1-2; no clear D gene. There are 14 residues in the CDR3. CDR1 MNHNS and CDR2 SASEGT come from the germline V gene. V was shortened by 5 bases and J by 0 bases, with 10 bases between the two germline ends. The CDR3: CASSWKGSNYGYTF. Here the CDR3 DNA reads TGTGCCAGCAGTTGGAAAGGGTCTAACTATGGCTACACCTTC.

The chain recombines TRBV5-4 with TRBJ2-3, with 9 bases fitting TRBD2. This CDR3 has 16 amino acids. Germline V gives CDR1 SGHNT, CDR2 YYREEE (reference sequence). J lost 4 bases, V lost 3 bases, and 9 bases had no gene match. The CDR3 DNA sequence: TGTGCCAGCAGCTCCTGGTTAGCGGGAGCCGCAGATACGCAGTATTTT. Its translation is CASSSWLAGAADTQYF. Full variable domain (rest looked up from reference TRBV5-4 and TRBJ2-3): ETGVTQSPTHLIKTRGQQVTLRCSSQSGHNTVSWYQQALGQGPQFIFQYYREEENGRGNFPPRFSGLQFPNYSSELNVNALELDDSALYLCASSSWLAGAADTQYFGPGTRLTVL.

This CDR3 reads CASSLGVTGGELFF. The CDR3 nucleotides read TGTGCCAGCAGCTTAGGGGTCACGGGCGGGGAGCTGTTTTTT. V gene TRBV7-9 combines with J gene TRBJ2-2; no definite D call. This CDR3 contains 14 residues. Trimming pared 1 base from V and 7 bases from J, leaving 10 bases between. In germline, CDR1 is SEHNR, CDR2 FQNEAQ (reference sequence).

V and J are TRBV5-1 and TRBJ2-2; 9 nucleotides line up with TRBD1. The V and J ends lost 5 bases and 9 bases, in that order; junction bases with no gene match: 5. The CDR3 spans 13 residues. Germline values: CDR1 SGHRS, CDR2 YFSETQ. In nucleotides, the CDR3 is TGCGCCAGCAGTTTACAGGGGGCGCGGGAGCTGTTTTTT. It translates to CASSLQGARELFF.

The V call is TRBV7-8, the J call TRBJ1-1; D is undetermined. Trimming removed 3 bases at V and 0 bases at J, with 8 bases between. This CDR3 contains 14 residues. The germline CDR1 and CDR2 sequences are SGHVS and FQNEAQ. CDR3 amino acids: CASSFFRLNTEAFF. Written as DNA, the CDR3 is TGTGCCAGCAGCTTCTTTCGGCTGAACACTGAAGCTTTCTTT.

The gene calls are TRBV7-3 and TRBJ1-1; D call uncertain. V lost 2 bases and J lost 3, with 7 bases in between. The CDR3 loop spans 13 amino acids. CDR1 SGHTA and CDR2 FQGTGA come from the germline V gene. The DNA of the CDR3 is TGTGCCAGCAGCTTAGGGGAGTACACTGAAGCTTTCTTT. It encodes CASSLGEYTEAFF.

The J gene is TRBJ1-2, the V gene TRBV5-8, with D possibly matching TRBD1 (5 bases). The V and J ends lost 0 bases and 4 bases respectively, with 13 bases between them. CDR1 and CDR2 (germline): SGHTS, YDEGEE. The CDR3 loop spans 15 amino acids. The CDR3 spells CASSLGQPGGYGYTF. In nucleotides, the CDR3 is TGTGCCAGCAGCTTGGGACAGCCGGGCGGCTATGGCTACACCTTC.

This chain joins TRBV11-3 and TRBJ1-5; a possible D gene is TRBD1 (6 bases). There are 15 residues in the CDR3. Per germline, CDR1 SGHNT and CDR2 YENEEA. Trimming shortened V by 3 bases and J by 5 bases, and 14 bases separated the two germline ends. CDR3 nucleotides: TGTGCCAGCAGCTTTTATCGGGGGGCGCATCAGCCCCAGCATTTT. Protein sequence: CASSFYRGAHQPQHF.

The chain links TRBV2 to TRBJ2-2; possibly TRBD2 for D (6 bases). The CDR3 consists of 16 residues. CDR1 and CDR2 (germline): SNHLY, FYNNEI. V lost 9 bases and J lost 1, with 18 bases in between. This CDR3 reads CASSGSGTLNTGELFF. The CDR3 nucleotides read TGTGCCAGTTCAGGTTCCGGGACTTTGAACACCGGGGAGCTGTTTTTT.